Following are 17 T cell receptor beta chains from one sample sequenced in a study of T cells in Graves' hyperthyroidism and ophthalmopathy. Regions amplified from RNA transcripts were the TCR beta CDR3 regions. First-round RT-PCR targeting the TCR CDR3 was performed with the HTBI primer set. TCRdb recomputed calls from the multiplex PCR reads with MiXCR, one row per CDR3 protein. The table has 490,000 or so distinct CDR3 sequences, roughly 23% seen once. Sequenced input: blood. These receptors all come from a woman between 65 and 79 years old with Graves' ophthalmopathy.

The CDR3 protein is CSARKTGPSGRALNEQFF. Written as DNA, the CDR3 is TGCAGTGCTAGAAAGACAGGGCCTAGCGGGAGGGCCCTCAATGAGCAGTTCTTC. The V and J genes are TRBV20-1 and TRBJ2-1; 12 bases are shared with TRBD2. This CDR3 is built from 18 residues. V lost 2 bases, J lost 6 bases, and 14 bases stayed unmatched. Germline lookup yields CDR1 DFQATT and CDR2 SNEGSKA (reference sequence).

The V and J genes are TRBV10-2 and TRBJ2-7; D gene uncertain. The CDR3 is made up of 13 amino acids. The germline V and J ends were trimmed by 8 bases and 2 bases, with 13 bases remaining between them. Germline loops: CDR1 WSHSY, CDR2 SAAADI. This chain's CDR3 is CASFGGPPYEQYF. The CDR3, as DNA: TGCGCCAGCTTCGGCGGACCCCCCTACGAGCAGTACTTC.

This clonotype has just a few counts. The chain has TRBV12-3 or TRBV12-4 and TRBJ2-1, with D possibly matching TRBD2 (6 bases). CDR3 length: 16 amino acids. V was cut by 3 bases and J by 4 bases, with 16 bases left in between. The CDR3 region has the DNA TGTGCCAGCAGTTTCCCGGGCGGGAACCTATACAATGAGCAGTTCTTC. It specifies CASSFPGGNLYNEQFF.

V usage is TRBV12-3 or TRBV12-4 and J usage is TRBJ2-3, with D maybe TRBD2 (5 bases). This CDR3 comprises 14 residues. The germline V and J ends were trimmed by 2 bases and 1 base, with 7 bases remaining between them. The CDR3 sequence: CASSLISGTDTQYF. The CDR3 DNA sequence: TGTGCCAGCAGTTTAATTAGCGGCACAGATACGCAGTATTTT.

This clonotype was seen at least ten times. DNA of the CDR3: TGTGCCAGCAAGACCGGGGATACCCGTGGTGGCTACACCTTC. Its protein is CASKTGDTRGGYTF. The chain couples TRBV28 to TRBJ1-2; no firm D call. CDR3 size: 14 residues. Per the germline V gene, CDR1 is MDHEN and CDR2 is SYDVKM. V was clipped by 7 bases and J by 7 bases, with 19 bases between them.

The rearrangement uses TRBV25-1 and TRBJ2-7, with TRBD2 matching 9 bases. Losses at the gene ends were 4 bases for V and 5 bases for J; bases not matched to a gene: 3. The CDR3 extends over 13 amino acids. The V gene's germline CDR1 is MGHDK and CDR2 SYGVNS. CDR3 sequence reads: CASSVAGDDEQYF. The CDR3 DNA sequence: TGTGCCAGCAGTGTAGCGGGAGATGACGAGCAGTACTTC.

This chain uses TRBV11-2 with TRBJ2-7; no reliable D call. This CDR3 contains 13 residues. The germline V gene encodes CDR1 SGHAT and CDR2 FQNNGV. The V gene lost 4 bases and the J gene lost 3 bases, with 10 bases spanning the gap. The CDR3 reads CASSSMTLYEQYF. In DNA, the CDR3 is TGTGCCAGCAGCTCAATGACACTCTACGAGCAGTACTTC.

J is TRBJ2-1 and V is TRBV29-1, with TRBD2 matching over 11 bases. Germline loops: CDR1 SQVTM, CDR2 ANQGSEA. The CDR3 runs 14 residues. V shed 7 bases and J 6 bases; nucleotides not matched to a gene: 8. CDR3 loop: CSAPRLAGGNEQFF. For the CDR3, the DNA is TGCAGCGCCCCCCGGCTAGCGGGAGGCAATGAGCAGTTCTTC.

A few counts support this clonotype. Here the CDR3 reads CASSTERGLLYEQYF. CDR3 DNA: TGTGCCAGCAGTACCGAGCGGGGCCTACTTTACGAGCAGTACTTC. The chain recombines TRBV6-5 with TRBJ2-7; 7 nucleotides agree with TRBD2. The CDR3 is 15 amino acids. V lost 5 bases and J lost 4; bases outside the gene matches: 11. Germline V gene lookup returns CDR1 MNHEY and CDR2 SVGAGI.

The chain recombines TRBV5-6 with TRBJ1-1, with TRBD1 identical over 8 bases. Germline assignment: CDR1 SGHDT and CDR2 YYEEEE. After removal of 4 bases from V and 5 bases from J, the junction contained 4 bases not matched to a gene. CDR3 length: 13 amino acids. CDR3 bases: TGTGCCAGCAGCGTGACAGGGGAAACTGAAGCTTTCTTT. This gives the protein CASSVTGETEAFF.

This clonotype has just a few counts. This chain connects TRBV4-1 to TRBJ1-1, with D tentatively TRBD1 (5 bases). The CDR3 is made up of 14 amino acids. V was cut by 4 bases and J by 3 bases, with 12 bases left in between. Germline CDR1 is MGHRA and CDR2 is YSYEKL. The CDR3 nucleotides read TGCGCCAGCAGCCCTAGCCAGGGCCACACTGAAGCTTTCTTT. It is translated as CASSPSQGHTEAFF.

This clonotype came up many times. The chain couples TRBV7-9 to TRBJ2-5; D unresolved. The CDR3 spans 11 residues. CDR1 and CDR2 (germline): SEHNR, FQNEAQ (reference sequence). V was clipped by 5 bases and J by 5 bases, with 6 bases between them. CDR3 coding DNA: TGTGCCAGCAGCCCCTCCGAGACCCAGTACTTC. This gives the protein CASSPSETQYF.

This clonotype was recorded many times. V gene TRBV28 combines with J gene TRBJ2-1, with 14 bases lining up with TRBD2. This CDR3 is built from 16 residues. Germline V CDR1 and CDR2: MDHEN, SYDVKM. J was trimmed by 9 bases and V by 4 bases; bases with no gene match: 8. The CDR3 DNA reads TGTGCCAGCAGTTCGACGGGACTAGCGGGAGTAAGTGAGCAGTTCTTC. Encoded protein: CASSSTGLAGVSEQFF. The entire variable domain, with the rest obtained from reference TRBV28 and TRBJ2-1, is as follows: DVKVTQSSRYLVKRTGEKVFLECVQDMDHENMFWYRQDPGLGLRLIYFSYDVKMKEKGDIPEGYSVSREKKERFSLILESASTNQTSMYLCASSSTGLAGVSEQFFGPGTRLTVL.

The table lists this clonotype with a few counts. CDR3 nucleotides: TGTGCCTGGAGTTTAGGTTCCTATGGCTACACCTTC. As protein: CAWSLGSYGYTF. This rearrangement joins TRBV30 to TRBJ1-2; D remains unclear. The V and J ends lost 2 bases and 4 bases respectively, with 8 bases between them. The length of the CDR3 is 12 residues. Germline CDR1 GTSNPN, CDR2 SVGIG (reference sequence).

This clonotype has a count of ten or more. The chain combines TRBV20-1 with TRBJ2-5; D is undetermined. Trimming removed 1 base from V and 5 bases from J, with 14 bases in between. Germline V CDR1 and CDR2: DFQATT, SNEGSKA (reference sequence). CDR3 length: 14 residues. The CDR3 is CSARVHGLQETQYF. In nucleotides, the CDR3 is TGCAGTGCTAGAGTACACGGGCTCCAGGAGACCCAGTACTTC.

The rearrangement uses TRBV4-1 and TRBJ2-2; D is undetermined. Per germline, CDR1 MGHRA and CDR2 YSYEKL. The length of the CDR3 is 15 residues. V was clipped by 0 bases and J by 7 bases, with 12 bases between them. The CDR3, as DNA: TGCGCCAGCAGCCAAGAACGAGCACGGAGCGGGGAGCTGTTTTTT. Translating it yields CASSQERARSGELFF.

Ten or more counts support this clonotype. The chain carries TRBV11-3 and TRBJ1-1; unclear D gene. Germline CDR1 is SGHNT and CDR2 is YENEEA. V was pared by 2 bases and J by 1 base, with 8 bases between. The CDR3 loop spans 14 amino acids. The CDR3 here is CASSLYGENTEAFF. The CDR3 bases are TGTGCCAGCAGCTTATACGGCGAGAACACTGAAGCTTTCTTT.